Listed here are 2 T cell receptor beta chains from one sample, sequenced in a study of T cells in Graves' hyperthyroidism and ophthalmopathy. TCR beta CDR3 region amplification was performed from RNA transcripts. With the HTBI primer set, the TCR CDR3 went through a first round of RT-PCR. Each CDR3 protein gets one entry after TCRdb re-called the multiplex PCR reads with MiXCR. Among about 290,000 distinct CDR3 sequences listed, 13% were seen once. Source material: blood. Receptors were obtained from a woman aged 25 to 45 with Graves' hyperthyroidism that later progressed to Graves' ophthalmopathy.

V usage is TRBV5-1 and J usage is TRBJ2-7; the D gene is possibly TRBD2 (6 bases). The J call is doubtful: the DNA matches TRBJ2-1 better. The V gene's germline CDR1 is SGHRS and CDR2 YFSETQ. CDR3 length: 13 amino acids. CDR3 loop: CASSVGSSQEQFF. The CDR3 region has the DNA TGCGCCAGCAGCGTCGGGAGCTCCCAAGAGCAGTTCTTC.

This clonotype showed up many times. This chain links TRBV5-6 with TRBJ2-1, with 8 nucleotides matching TRBD2. The CDR3 extends over 13 amino acids. The ends lost 3 bases at V and 7 bases at J; junction bases unmatched: 3. Looked up from germline, CDR1 is SGHDT and CDR2 is YYEEEE. CDR3 sequence reads: CASSSLAGNEQFF. The CDR3 DNA follows: TGTGCCAGCAGCTCCTTAGCGGGGAATGAGCAGTTCTTC.